The clone carrying this TCR beta chain was observed a single time. V was pared by 4 bases and J by 4 bases, with 3 bases of the junction left unmatched. Germline CDR1 is SGHTA and CDR2 is FQGNSA. This CDR3 is built from 13 residues. The sample is drawn from a study of T cell changes during pregnancy in multiple sclerosis. Only in-frame clones appear in the TCRdb table, and some are missing; sequencing was by immunoSEQ multiplex PCR. The sample has 95,000 to 100,000 clones; approximately 91% are singletons. This sample comprised peripheral blood, obtained in the second trimester of pregnancy. This TCR derives from a female donor with multiple sclerosis, enrolled in a pregnancy study. The rearrangement uses TRBV7-2 and TRBJ1-2; 7 bases line up with TRBD1. DNA for the CDR3: TGTGCCAGCAGCTCGGGACAGACCTATGGCTACACCTTC. Translation: CASSSGQTYGYTF.